These 9 T cell receptor beta chains share one sample of origin, sequenced in a study of T cells in Graves' hyperthyroidism and ophthalmopathy. The CDR3 regions of TCR beta were amplified from RNA transcripts. During a first-round RT-PCR of the TCR CDR3, the HTBI primer set was used. TCRdb recomputed calls from the multiplex PCR reads with MiXCR, one row per CDR3 protein. The sample shows about 320,000 distinct CDR3 sequences, around 16% of them seen only once. The sample taken for sequencing was blood. The receptor source for this set is a man younger than 45 with Graves' hyperthyroidism.

The V and J genes are TRBV4-1 and TRBJ2-1; TRBD2 aligns across 8 bases. The V gene end was trimmed by 4 bases and the J gene end by 0 bases; junction bases not matched to a gene: 5. Germline assignment: CDR1 MGHRA and CDR2 YSYEKL. The CDR3 extends over 16 amino acids. CDR3 coding DNA: TGCGCCAGCAGCCGTAGCGGGACGAGCTCCTACAATGAGCAGTTCTTC. This encodes CASSRSGTSSYNEQFF.

This clonotype was observed many times. The chain employs TRBV30 and TRBJ2-7, with D perhaps matching TRBD2 (6 bases). This CDR3 region has 11 residues. V was clipped by 3 bases and J by 9 bases, with 12 bases between them. Germline V gene data show CDR1 as GTSNPN and CDR2 as SVGIG (reference sequence). In DNA form, the CDR3 reads TGTGCCTGGAGAGGAGGGCCGGTGCAGTACTTC. It encodes CAWRGGPVQYF.

This clonotype was detected many times. V gene TRBV11-3 combines with J gene TRBJ2-3; D not certain. Trimming took off 1 base at V and 8 bases at J, with 13 bases between the two ends. Germline CDR1 reads SGHNT; CDR2 reads YENEEA. This CDR3 contains 14 residues. CDR3 coding DNA: TGTGCCAGCAGCTTAGGTCCCTCGTGGTCTACGCAGTATTTT. It yields the protein CASSLGPSWSTQYF.

This clonotype has a count of ten or more. V usage is TRBV11-3 and J usage is TRBJ2-5; D remains unclear. The germline CDR1 and CDR2 sequences are SGHNT and YENEEA. This CDR3 has 13 amino acids. V was shortened by 4 bases and J by 2 bases, with 8 bases between the two germline ends. The CDR3 region has the DNA TGTGCCAGCAGCTCGGAGTTACAAGAGACCCAGTACTTC. This gives the protein CASSSELQETQYF.

This clonotype was observed many times. V is TRBV7-3 and J is TRBJ2-1, with D hard to call. This CDR3 contains 13 residues. V dropped 5 bases and J dropped 6 bases, with 11 bases sitting between them. Germline assignment: CDR1 SGHTA and CDR2 FQGTGA. The CDR3 bases are TGTGCCAGCAGCCCCACGCACGGCAATGAGCAGTTCTTC. Its translation: CASSPTHGNEQFF.

This clonotype was observed at least ten times. The rearrangement uses TRBV20-1 and TRBJ2-7; D gene uncertain. Looked up from germline, CDR1 is DFQATT and CDR2 is SNEGSKA (reference sequence). With 5 bases removed from V and 5 bases from J, the gap between germline ends came to 16 bases. This CDR3 has 13 residues. This chain's CDR3 is CSAPGRVDNEQYF. The CDR3 DNA follows: TGCAGTGCTCCTGGGCGTGTCGACAACGAGCAGTACTTC.

A word on this clonotype: This may stem from a read error, because a much larger clone lies one nucleotide away. The V gene is TRBV5-1, the J gene TRBJ2-5; D possibly corresponds to TRBD2 (6 bases). V was cut by 4 bases and J by 1 base, with 11 bases left in between. CDR3 length: 14 amino acids. CDR1 is SGHRS, CDR2 YFSETQ, per germline. CDR3 loop: CASSTGEIQETQYF. The CDR3 nucleotides are TGCGCCAGCAGCACGGGGGAGATCCAAGAGACCCAGTACTTC.

At least ten counts were recorded for this clonotype. The V gene is TRBV7-2, the J gene TRBJ2-3; no firm D call. Germline values: CDR1 SGHTA, CDR2 FQGNSA. The CDR3 is 12 residues long. V was cut by 2 bases and J by 7 bases, with 7 bases left in between. The CDR3 DNA follows: TGTGCCAGCAGCTTAATGAGTAATACGCAGTATTTT. Translating gives CASSLMSNTQYF.

This clonotype was seen ten or more times. V and J are TRBV30 and TRBJ2-5, with 12 positions matching TRBD2. The CDR3 covers 14 residues. The V gene's germline CDR1 is GTSNPN and CDR2 SVGIG (reference sequence). With V trimmed by 0 bases and J by 4 bases, 0 bases remained unmatched. The DNA for the CDR3 is TGTGCCTGGAGTGTACTAGCGGGGGGAGAGACCCAGTACTTC. It yields the protein CAWSVLAGGETQYF.